This T cell receptor (beta chain) is from a study of T cell responses to AZD1222 COVID-19 vaccine. The assay was immunoSEQ multiplex PCR, and TCRdb's table has in-frame clones only and misses some. The sample has 72,000 or so clones; roughly 87% are singletons. Study conclusions and caveats: Clonal diversity may have been underestimated, and the donors were mostly white British, with more females than males.

Note on this clone: Its antigen remains unidentified.

Germline CDR1 LNHDA, CDR2 SQIVND (reference sequence). V was shortened by 5 bases and J by 4 bases, with 8 bases between the two germline ends. This CDR3 is 13 amino acids long. The clonotype comes from an adult who received the AZD1222 COVID-19 vaccine. The sample was peripheral blood, taken 28 days after the second AZD1222 dose. The rearrangement joins TRBV19 to TRBJ2-2, with D uncertain. CDR3 protein: CASSSTSTGELFF. The DNA of the CDR3 is TGTGCCAGTAGTTCGACGTCCACCGGGGAGCTGTTTTTT. Drawing the rest from reference TRBV19 and TRBJ2-2, the complete variable domain is DGGITQSPKYLFRKEGQNVTLSCEQNLNHDAMYWYRQDPGQGLRLIYYSQIVNDFQKGDIAEGYSVSREKKESFPLTVTSAQKNPTAFYLCASSSTSTGELFFGEGSRLTVL.